These 11 T cell receptor beta chains share one sample of origin, sequenced in a study of cytomegalovirus exposure and HLA in healthy donors. Amplification used 60 Vbeta primers and 13 Jbeta primers. Some clones are missing from TCRdb's copy, which holds only in-frame ones; the method was immunoSEQ multiplex PCR. The sample has about 160,000 clones, around three quarters seen once. The sequenced sample was PBMCs. The source is a man in his forties in good health and CMV-seropositive.

V and J are TRBV19 and TRBJ2-5; 9 bases map to TRBD1. With the DNA end fitting TRBJ2-7 better, the J assignment may be wrong. Looked up from germline, CDR1 is LNHDA and CDR2 is SQIVND (reference sequence). The CDR3 sequence is 12 residues long. The CDR3 nucleotides are TGTGCCAGTAGTGACAGGGGGTACGAGCAGTACTTC. Translated, it gives CASSDRGYEQYF.

The V gene is TRBV5-4, the J gene TRBJ2-2; 7 nucleotides align to TRBD2. From germline, CDR1 is SGHNT and CDR2 YYREEE (reference sequence). The CDR3 is 15 residues long. V was pared by 1 base and J by 7 bases, with 7 bases of the junction left unmatched. DNA for the CDR3: TGTGCCAGCAGCTTGATGGGGGGGGGAAACGGGGAGCTGTTTTTT. This sequence encodes CASSLMGGGNGELFF.

This clone was recorded a few times. The rearrangement uses TRBV29-1 and TRBJ1-2, with 8 bases fitting TRBD1. The J segment lost 5 bases and the V segment lost 4 bases, leaving 9 bases of the junction unmatched. CDR1 and CDR2 (germline): SQVTM, ANQGSEA. This CDR3 comprises 14 residues. Here the CDR3 reads CSVGQDRDRYGYTF. The DNA of the CDR3 is TGCAGCGTTGGGCAGGACAGGGACCGTTATGGCTACACCTTC.

This clone was seen only a few times. The chain combines TRBV28 with TRBJ1-2; D remains unclear. The length of the CDR3 is 14 residues. With 2 bases removed from V and 2 bases from J, the gap between germline ends came to 9 bases. Germline V gives CDR1 MDHEN, CDR2 SYDVKM. This chain's CDR3 is CASSLGGENYGYTF. Here the CDR3 DNA reads TGTGCCAGCAGTTTAGGCGGGGAGAACTATGGCTACACCTTC.

This clone came up once. The gene calls are TRBV28 and TRBJ2-1; 10 bases map to TRBD2. Germline CDR1 MDHEN, CDR2 SYDVKM. The CDR3 covers 15 residues. Germline trimming cut 6 bases from V and 6 bases from J; bases unmatched to any gene: 8. The CDR3 bases are TGTGCCAGCAGCCCCCTAGCGGGAGACCGCAATGAGCAGTTCTTC. This codes for CASSPLAGDRNEQFF.

The V gene is TRBV4-1, the J gene TRBJ1-5; 9 bases map to TRBD1. The CDR3 contains 16 residues. With 1 base clipped from V and 4 bases from J, the junction kept 5 bases outside the gene matches. Germline loops: CDR1 MGHRA, CDR2 YSYEKL. CDR3 amino acids: CASSQVDRGRNQPQHF. CDR3 nucleotide sequence: TGCGCCAGCAGCCAAGTTGACAGGGGGAGGAATCAGCCCCAGCATTTT.

The chain has TRBV7-9 and TRBJ2-3, with 13 bases fitting TRBD2. The CDR3 extends over 18 amino acids. Trimming removed 4 bases from V and 4 bases from J; junction bases left unmatched: 11. The germline CDR1 and CDR2 sequences are SEHNR and FQNEAQ (reference sequence). CDR3 sequence reads: CASSSSPTSGRYADTQYF. The CDR3 nucleotides read TGTGCCAGCAGCTCAAGTCCGACTAGCGGGAGGTACGCAGATACGCAGTATTTT.

In its sample, this clone was seen many times. The chain employs TRBV5-6 and TRBJ1-2, with 7 bases matching TRBD1. The CDR3 has 14 residues. CDR1 and CDR2 (germline): SGHDT, YYEEEE. The V and J ends lost 4 bases and 4 bases, in that order; junction bases with no gene match: 7. CDR3 DNA: TGTGCCAGCAGCCCTCCCGACAGGGCCTATGGCTACACCTTC. This translates into CASSPPDRAYGYTF.

The chain is built from TRBV28 and TRBJ2-7, with 7 bases aligning to TRBD2. J gave up 9 bases and V 10 bases, and 12 bases lay outside the gene matches. The CDR3 is 12 amino acids. Germline V lookup: CDR1 MDHEN, CDR2 SYDVKM. The CDR3 region has the DNA TGTGCCACCCTGGGCGGGAGCTTGGTGCAGTACTTC. This codes for CATLGGSLVQYF.

The genes are TRBV4-1 and TRBJ2-5; TRBD1 matches 10 bases. This CDR3 spans 16 amino acids. From germline, CDR1 is MGHRA and CDR2 YSYEKL. With 4 bases clipped from V and 5 bases from J, the junction kept 10 bases outside the gene matches. The CDR3 loop is CASSRTPDRGGETQYF. The DNA of the CDR3 is TGCGCCAGCAGCCGGACCCCGGACAGGGGGGGGGAGACCCAGTACTTC.

V gene TRBV15 combines with J gene TRBJ1-1; D unclear. CDR1 LNHNV and CDR2 YYDKDF come from the germline V gene (reference sequence). Trimming removed 5 bases from V and 4 bases from J, with 17 bases in between. The length of the CDR3 is 15 residues. CDR3: CATSHRVLEATEAFF. The CDR3 DNA sequence: TGTGCCACCAGCCACCGGGTCCTTGAGGCCACTGAAGCTTTCTTT.